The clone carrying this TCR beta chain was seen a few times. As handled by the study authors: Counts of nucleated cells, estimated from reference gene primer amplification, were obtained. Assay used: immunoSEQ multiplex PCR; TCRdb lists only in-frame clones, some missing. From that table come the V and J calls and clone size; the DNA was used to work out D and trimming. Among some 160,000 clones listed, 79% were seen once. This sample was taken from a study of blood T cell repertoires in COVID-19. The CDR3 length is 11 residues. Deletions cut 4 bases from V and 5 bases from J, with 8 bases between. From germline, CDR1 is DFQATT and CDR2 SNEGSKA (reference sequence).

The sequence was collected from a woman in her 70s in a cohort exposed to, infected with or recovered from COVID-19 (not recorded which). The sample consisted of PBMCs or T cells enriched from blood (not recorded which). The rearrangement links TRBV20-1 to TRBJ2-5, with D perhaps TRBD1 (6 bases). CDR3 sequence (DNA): TGCAGTGCTACCCAGGGGGAGACCCAGTACTTC. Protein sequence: CSATQGETQYF.